This T cell receptor beta chain came from a study of long-term antiretroviral therapy in people with HIV. Across the whole study: By about a decade, the earliest samples predate the 2015 immediate-ART recommendation. Broader study findings: No data were available on ART adherence, viral resistance or therapy changes.

About this clone: Its antigen is not identified.

The CDR3 runs 16 residues. Per the germline V gene, CDR1 is SGHKS and CDR2 is YYEKEE (reference sequence). V lost 1 base and J 0 bases, leaving 14 bases between the germline ends. Investigators performed immunoSEQ version v3.0 at survey level. Libraries were prepared by immunoSEQ multiplex PCR; TCRdb keeps only in-frame clonotypes and omits some of them. The sample lists approximately 28,000 clones, around 85% occurring once. There were no participants with HIV treated outside the United States. Every sample had roughly 1-11 million cryopreserved PBMC in it before DNA extraction. The clonotype was recovered from a man in his forties with HIV. V and J are TRBV5-5 and TRBJ2-7; D remains unclear. Sequenced material: unsorted PBMCs, taken about 5 years after starting antiretroviral therapy. The chain's CDR3 is CASSLISGLSSYEQYF. The CDR3 DNA reads TGTGCCAGCAGCTTGATTTCCGGCCTTAGCTCCTACGAGCAGTACTTC.